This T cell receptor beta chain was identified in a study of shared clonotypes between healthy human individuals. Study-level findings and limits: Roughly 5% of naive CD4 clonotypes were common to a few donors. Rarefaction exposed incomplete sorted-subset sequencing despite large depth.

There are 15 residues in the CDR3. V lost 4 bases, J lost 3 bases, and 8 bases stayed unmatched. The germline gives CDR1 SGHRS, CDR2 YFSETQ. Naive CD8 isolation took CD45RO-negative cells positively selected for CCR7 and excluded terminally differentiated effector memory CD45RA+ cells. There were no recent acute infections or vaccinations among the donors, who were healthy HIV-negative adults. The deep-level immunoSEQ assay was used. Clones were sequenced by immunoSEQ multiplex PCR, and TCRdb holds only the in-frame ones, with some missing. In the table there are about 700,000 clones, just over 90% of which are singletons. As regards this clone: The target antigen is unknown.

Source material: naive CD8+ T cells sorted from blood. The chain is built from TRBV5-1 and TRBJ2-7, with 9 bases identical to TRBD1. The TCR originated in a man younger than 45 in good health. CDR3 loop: CASSDTGTGYYEQYF. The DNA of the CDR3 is TGCGCCAGCAGCGACACCGGGACAGGGTACTACGAGCAGTACTTC. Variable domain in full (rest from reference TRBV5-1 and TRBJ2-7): KAGVTQTPRYLIKTRGQQVTLSCSPISGHRSVSWYQQTPGQGLQFLFEYFSETQRNKGNFPGRFSGRQFSNSRSEMNVSTLELGDSALYLCASSDTGTGYYEQYFGPGTRLTVT.